The clone carrying this T cell receptor (beta chain) has more than one count but fewer than ten. Its antigen is undetermined. Unique molecular identifiers tagged individual cDNA molecules. Via MiXCR, TCRdb re-called the 5' RACE reads, giving one row per CDR3 protein. The table has around 40,000 distinct CDR3 sequences, roughly 10% seen once. The data originate from a study of early T cells in non-severe SARS-CoV-2 infection. About the study: Sequencing of unsorted whole blood was done on bulk RNA, leaving chains unpaired.

Study-wide results and caveats: Comparison of clonotypes with VDJdb favored anti-spike CD8 responses while missing private and CD4 specificities.

Germline V gene lookup returns CDR1 MNHGY and CDR2 SVAAGI. The CDR3 is 14 amino acids. Trimming removed 7 bases from V and 0 bases from J, with 10 bases in between. The sequenced sample was whole blood. V is TRBV6-9 and J is TRBJ1-5; D ambiguous. The clonotype comes from an adult who was a healthcare worker with PCR-confirmed SARS-CoV-2 infection or an uninfected control (not recorded which). The CDR3 region is CASTRFNSNQPQHF. The DNA of the CDR3 is TGTGCCAGCACCCGATTTAATAGCAATCAGCCCCAGCATTTT.